This T cell receptor beta chain was captured in a study of identifying expanded T cells in peripheral blood. General study results and limits: Clone count variance between approximately two-week samples rose with total template count. Technical replicates showed about 1.2 changed clones; approximately 2 weeks roughly 15; four weeks 19.

The CDR3 runs to 16 residues. From germline, CDR1 is SEHNR and CDR2 FQNEAQ (reference sequence). V dropped 0 bases and J dropped 1; count of bases not matched to a gene: 5. Libraries were prepared by immunoSEQ multiplex PCR; TCRdb keeps only in-frame clonotypes and omits some of them. The table lists 65,000 to 95,000 clones, 84% of them singletons. As for this clone: Its matching antigen is unknown.

Sequenced sample: blood. The V call is TRBV7-9, the J call TRBJ2-5; 7 nucleotides align to TRBD2. The receptor comes from a person aged 18 to 75 in good health. The CDR3 region has the DNA TGTGCCAGCAGCTTAGCGGCGGGGGTTGTCCAAGAGACCCAGTACTTC. The encoded protein is CASSLAAGVVQETQYF.